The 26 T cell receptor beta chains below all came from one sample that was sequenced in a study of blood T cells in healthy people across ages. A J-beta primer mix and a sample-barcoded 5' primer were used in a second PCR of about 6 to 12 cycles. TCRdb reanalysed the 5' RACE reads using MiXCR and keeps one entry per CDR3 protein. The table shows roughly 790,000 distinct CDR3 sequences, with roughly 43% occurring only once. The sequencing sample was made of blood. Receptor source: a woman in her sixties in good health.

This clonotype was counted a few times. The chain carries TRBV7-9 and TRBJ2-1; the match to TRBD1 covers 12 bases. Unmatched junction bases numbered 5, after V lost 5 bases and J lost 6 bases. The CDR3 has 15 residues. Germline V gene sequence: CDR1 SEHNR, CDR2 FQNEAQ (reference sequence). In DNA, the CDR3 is TGTGCCAGCAGCCGGGACAGGGGGCCGGGCAATGAGCAGTTCTTC. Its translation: CASSRDRGPGNEQFF.

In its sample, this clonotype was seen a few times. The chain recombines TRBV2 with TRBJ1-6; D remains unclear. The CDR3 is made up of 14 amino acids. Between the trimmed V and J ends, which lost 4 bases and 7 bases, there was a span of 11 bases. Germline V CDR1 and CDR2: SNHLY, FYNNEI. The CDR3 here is CASSVNDPNSPLHF. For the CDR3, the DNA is TGTGCCAGCAGTGTGAATGATCCGAATTCACCCCTCCACTTT.

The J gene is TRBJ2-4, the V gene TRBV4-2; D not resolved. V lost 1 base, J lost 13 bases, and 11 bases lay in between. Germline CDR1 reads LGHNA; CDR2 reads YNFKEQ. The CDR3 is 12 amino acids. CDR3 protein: CASSQAHLEQYF. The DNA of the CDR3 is TGTGCCAGCAGCCAAGCACACCTGGAGCAGTACTTC.

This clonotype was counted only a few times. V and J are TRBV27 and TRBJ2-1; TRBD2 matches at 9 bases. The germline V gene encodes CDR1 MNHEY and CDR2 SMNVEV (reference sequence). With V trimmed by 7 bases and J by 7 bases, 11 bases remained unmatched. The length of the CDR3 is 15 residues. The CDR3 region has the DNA TGTGCCAGCACCGCCGGGACTAGCATCGGGAATGAGCAGTTCTTC. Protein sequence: CASTAGTSIGNEQFF.

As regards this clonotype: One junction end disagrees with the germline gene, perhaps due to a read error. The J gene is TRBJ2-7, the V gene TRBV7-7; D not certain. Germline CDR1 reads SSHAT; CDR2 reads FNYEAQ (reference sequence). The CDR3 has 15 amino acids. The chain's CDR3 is CASSPNPGVIYEQYF. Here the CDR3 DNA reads TGTGCTAGCAGCCCCAATCCTGGGGTAATCTACGAGCAGTACTTC.

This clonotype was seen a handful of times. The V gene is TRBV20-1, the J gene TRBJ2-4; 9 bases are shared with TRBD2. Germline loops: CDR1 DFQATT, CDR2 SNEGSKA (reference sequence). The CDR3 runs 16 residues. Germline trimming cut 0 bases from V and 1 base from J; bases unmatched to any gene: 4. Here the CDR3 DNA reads TGCAGTGCTAGAGATTCCGGACTAGCGGCCAAAAACATTCAGTACTTC. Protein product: CSARDSGLAAKNIQYF.

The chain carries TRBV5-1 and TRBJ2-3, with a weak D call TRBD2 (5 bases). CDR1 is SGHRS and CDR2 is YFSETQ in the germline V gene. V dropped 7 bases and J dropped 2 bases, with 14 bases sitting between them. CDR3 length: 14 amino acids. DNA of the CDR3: TGCGCCAGCTCTATACGGACTGACACAGATACGCAGTATTTT. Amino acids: CASSIRTDTDTQYF.

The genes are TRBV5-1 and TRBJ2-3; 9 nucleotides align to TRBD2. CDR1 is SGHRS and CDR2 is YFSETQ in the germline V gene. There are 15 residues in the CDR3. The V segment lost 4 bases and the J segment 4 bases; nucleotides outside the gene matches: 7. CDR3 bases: TGCGCCAGCAGCGATGCGGGGGGGCCGCCAGATACGCAGTATTTT. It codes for CASSDAGGPPDTQYF.

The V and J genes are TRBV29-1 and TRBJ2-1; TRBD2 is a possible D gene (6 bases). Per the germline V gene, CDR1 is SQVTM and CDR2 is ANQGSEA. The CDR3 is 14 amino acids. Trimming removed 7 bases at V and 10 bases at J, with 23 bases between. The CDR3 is CSAPLGSSWSEQFF. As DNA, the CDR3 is TGCAGCGCACCTCTCGGGAGTTCGTGGTCGGAGCAGTTCTTC.

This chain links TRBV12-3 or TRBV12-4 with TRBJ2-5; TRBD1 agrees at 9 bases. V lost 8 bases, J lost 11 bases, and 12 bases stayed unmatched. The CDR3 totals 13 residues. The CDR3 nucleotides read TGTGCCAGCGGTCGGACAGGGGACTACGGGCAGTACTTC. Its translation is CASGRTGDYGQYF.

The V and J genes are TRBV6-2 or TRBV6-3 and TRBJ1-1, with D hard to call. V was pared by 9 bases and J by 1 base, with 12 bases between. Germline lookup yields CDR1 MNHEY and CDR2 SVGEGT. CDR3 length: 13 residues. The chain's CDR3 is CASHFFRNTEAFF. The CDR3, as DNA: TGTGCCAGTCACTTTTTCCGGAACACTGAAGCTTTCTTT.

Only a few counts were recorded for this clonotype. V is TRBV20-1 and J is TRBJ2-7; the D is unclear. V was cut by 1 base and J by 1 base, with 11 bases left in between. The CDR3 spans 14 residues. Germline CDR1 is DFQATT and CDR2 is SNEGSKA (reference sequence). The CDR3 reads CSARANLDSYEQYF. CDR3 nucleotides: TGCAGTGCTAGAGCGAACCTCGATTCCTACGAGCAGTACTTC.

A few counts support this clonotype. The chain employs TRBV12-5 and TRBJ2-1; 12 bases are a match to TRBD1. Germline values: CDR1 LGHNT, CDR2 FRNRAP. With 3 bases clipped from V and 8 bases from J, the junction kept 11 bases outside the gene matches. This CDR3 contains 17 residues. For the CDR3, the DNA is TGTGCTAGTGGTTTAGGTCTAGGGACAGGGGGCCTGGATGAGCAGTTCTTC. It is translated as CASGLGLGTGGLDEQFF.

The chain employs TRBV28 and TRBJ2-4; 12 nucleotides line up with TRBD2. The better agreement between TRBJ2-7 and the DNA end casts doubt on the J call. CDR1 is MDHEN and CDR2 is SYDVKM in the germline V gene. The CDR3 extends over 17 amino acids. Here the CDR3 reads CASSQGLAGPLSYEQYF. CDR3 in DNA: TGTGCCAGCAGCCAAGGACTAGCGGGGCCCCTCTCCTACGAGCAGTACTTC.

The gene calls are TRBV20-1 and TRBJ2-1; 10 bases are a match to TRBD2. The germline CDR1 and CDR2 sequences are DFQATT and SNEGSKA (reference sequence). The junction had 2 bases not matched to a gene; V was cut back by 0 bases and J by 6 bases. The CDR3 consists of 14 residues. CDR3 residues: CSAREAGGPNEQFF. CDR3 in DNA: TGCAGTGCTAGAGAAGCGGGAGGGCCCAATGAGCAGTTCTTC.

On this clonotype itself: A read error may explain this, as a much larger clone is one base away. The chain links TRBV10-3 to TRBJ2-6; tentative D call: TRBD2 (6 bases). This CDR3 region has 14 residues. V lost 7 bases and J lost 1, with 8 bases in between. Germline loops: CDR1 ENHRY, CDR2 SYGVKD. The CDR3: CAIKEGSGANVLTF. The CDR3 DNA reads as TGTGCCATCAAGGAGGGGTCTGGGGCCAACGTCCTGACTTTC.

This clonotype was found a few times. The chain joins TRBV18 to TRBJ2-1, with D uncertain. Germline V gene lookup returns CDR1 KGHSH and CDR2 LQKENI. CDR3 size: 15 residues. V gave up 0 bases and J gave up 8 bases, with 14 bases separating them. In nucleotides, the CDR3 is TGTGCCAGCTCACCACCGGCAGACCCTACGGATGAGCAGTTCTTC. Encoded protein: CASSPPADPTDEQFF.

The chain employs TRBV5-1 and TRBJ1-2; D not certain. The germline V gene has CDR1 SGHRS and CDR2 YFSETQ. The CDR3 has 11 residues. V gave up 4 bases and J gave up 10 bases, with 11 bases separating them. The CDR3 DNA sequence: TGCGCCAGCAGCCCGGGGAGTACCTACACCTTC. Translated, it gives CASSPGSTYTF.

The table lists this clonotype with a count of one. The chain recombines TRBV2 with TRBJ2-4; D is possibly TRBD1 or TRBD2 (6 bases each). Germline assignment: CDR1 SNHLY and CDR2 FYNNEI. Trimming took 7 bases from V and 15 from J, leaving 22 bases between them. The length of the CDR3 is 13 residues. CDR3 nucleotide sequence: TGTGCCAGCACTGGGGACAACGGAGGGCCCTCGTACTTC. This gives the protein CASTGDNGGPSYF.

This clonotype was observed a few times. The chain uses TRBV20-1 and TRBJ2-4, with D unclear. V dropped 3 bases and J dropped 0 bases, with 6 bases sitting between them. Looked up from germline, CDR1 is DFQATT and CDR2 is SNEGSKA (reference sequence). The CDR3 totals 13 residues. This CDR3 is CSASEVAKNIQYF. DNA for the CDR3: TGCAGTGCTAGTGAGGTAGCCAAAAACATTCAGTACTTC.

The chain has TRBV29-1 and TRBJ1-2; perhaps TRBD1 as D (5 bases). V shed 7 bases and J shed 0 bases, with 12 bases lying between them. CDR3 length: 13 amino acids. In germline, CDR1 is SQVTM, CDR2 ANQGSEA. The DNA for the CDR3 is TGCAGCGCCCGGGACGTAGCTAACTATGGCTACACCTTC. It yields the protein CSARDVANYGYTF.

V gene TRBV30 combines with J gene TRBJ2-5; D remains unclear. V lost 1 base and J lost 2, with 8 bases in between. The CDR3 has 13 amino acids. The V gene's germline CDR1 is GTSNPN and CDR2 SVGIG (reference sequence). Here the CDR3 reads CAWSGVLQETQYF. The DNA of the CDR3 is TGTGCCTGGAGTGGGGTGCTTCAAGAGACCCAGTACTTC.

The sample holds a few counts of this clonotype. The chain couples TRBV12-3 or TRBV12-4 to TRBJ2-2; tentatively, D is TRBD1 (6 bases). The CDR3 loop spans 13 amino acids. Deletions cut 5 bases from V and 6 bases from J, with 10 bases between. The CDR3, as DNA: TGTGCCAGCAGTATACAGGGTGCCGGGGAGCTGTTTTTT. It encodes CASSIQGAGELFF.

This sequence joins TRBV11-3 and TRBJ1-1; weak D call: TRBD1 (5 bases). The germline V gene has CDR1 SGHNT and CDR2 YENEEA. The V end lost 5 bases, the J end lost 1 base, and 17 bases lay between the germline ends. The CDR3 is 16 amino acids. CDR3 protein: CASSPEWRGENTEAFF. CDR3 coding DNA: TGTGCCAGCAGCCCTGAGTGGCGAGGGGAGAACACTGAAGCTTTCTTT.

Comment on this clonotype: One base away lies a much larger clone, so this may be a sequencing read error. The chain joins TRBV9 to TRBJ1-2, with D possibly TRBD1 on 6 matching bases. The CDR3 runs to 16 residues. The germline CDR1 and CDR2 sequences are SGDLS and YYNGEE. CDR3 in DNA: TGTGCCGGCAGCCCCCGGGGAGGGACAAACCTCTATGGCTACACCTTC. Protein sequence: CAGSPRGGTNLYGYTF.

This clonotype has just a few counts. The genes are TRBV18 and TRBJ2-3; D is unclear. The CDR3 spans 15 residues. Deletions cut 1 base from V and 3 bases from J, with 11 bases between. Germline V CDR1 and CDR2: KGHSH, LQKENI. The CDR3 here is CASSPQPLSTDTQYF. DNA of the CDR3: TGTGCCAGCTCACCACAGCCACTGAGTACAGATACGCAGTATTTT.